Below, 8 T cell receptor beta chains from the same sample are listed, as sequenced in a study of CD8+ T cells in alopecia areata. Treatment defined: oral pan-JAK inhibitor, 5-10 mg twice daily. As the sequencing template, cDNA was produced by extracting RNA and reverse transcribing it. Using immunoSEQ multiplex PCR, the repertoire was profiled, and TCRdb retains in-frame clones only, with some absent. This sample yields some 170,000 clones, of which about 53% are seen a single time; 9.5% to 14% belongs to the top ten. This specimen consisted of CD8+ T cells sorted from blood, obtained at week 24, from a patient treated with tofacitinib. These TCRs come from a human donor with alopecia areata.

Remarks on this clone: A read error may produce the germline difference seen at one junction end. The CDR3 here is CTVLGGNNTEAFF. The CDR3 DNA reads as TGTACCGTCCTAGGGGGAAACAACACTGAAGCTTTCTTT. The V gene is TRBV29-1, the J gene TRBJ1-1, with D maybe TRBD1 (6 bases). The CDR3 spans 13 residues. Germline lookup yields CDR1 SQVTM and CDR2 ANQGSEA.

The genes are TRBV27 and TRBJ2-7, with 8 bases that match TRBD1. CDR1 and CDR2 from the germline V gene are MNHEY and SMNVEV (reference sequence). This CDR3 contains 15 residues. The V gene end was trimmed by 5 bases and the J gene end by 3 bases; junction bases not matched to a gene: 9. The CDR3 loop reads CASSLRGTGDYEQYF. The CDR3 DNA reads TGTGCCAGCAGTCTACGGGGGACAGGAGACTACGAGCAGTACTTC.

This clone was seen more than once but under ten times. The CDR3 protein is CASSLLLASDTQYF. Written as DNA, the CDR3 is TGCGCCAGCAGCCTCCTACTAGCGTCAGATACGCAGTATTTT. The chain joins TRBV4-1 to TRBJ2-3, with TRBD2 matching 7 bases. The CDR3 is made up of 14 amino acids. CDR1 and CDR2 from the germline V gene are MGHRA and YSYEKL. The V and J ends lost 4 bases and 4 bases, in that order; junction bases with no gene match: 5.

The V gene is TRBV2, the J gene TRBJ1-5, with D perhaps TRBD1 (5 bases). The CDR3 has 18 amino acids. Deletions cut 3 bases from V and 6 bases from J, with 24 bases between. The germline V gene has CDR1 SNHLY and CDR2 FYNNEI. CDR3 sequence: CASSESLGDPRLGQPQHF. CDR3 in DNA: TGTGCCAGCAGTGAGAGTCTTGGGGACCCCCGGCTGGGTCAGCCCCAGCATTTT.

The genes are TRBV23-1 and TRBJ1-5, with TRBD1 matching over 8 bases. TRBV23-1 carries the ORF label, with uncertain function. With 1 base clipped from V and 3 bases from J, the junction kept 8 bases outside the gene matches. The CDR3 sequence is 17 residues long. CDR3 loop: CASSQCLKDRDNQPQHF. The CDR3, as DNA: TGCGCCAGCAGTCAATGCTTAAAGGACAGGGACAATCAGCCCCAGCATTTT.

The chain carries TRBV4-1 and TRBJ2-7; no clear D gene. The CDR3 extends over 13 amino acids. V dropped 0 bases and J dropped 3 bases, with 6 bases sitting between them. In germline, CDR1 is MGHRA, CDR2 YSYEKL. The CDR3 bases are TGCGCCAGCAGCCAAGAACTTTACTACGAGCAGTACTTC. Protein sequence: CASSQELYYEQYF.

This clone was seen only a few times. This sequence joins TRBV7-8 and TRBJ2-1, with D perhaps TRBD2 (6 bases). CDR1 and CDR2 from the germline V gene are SGHVS and FQNEAQ. This CDR3 is 13 amino acids long. V shed 1 base and J shed 8 bases, with 9 bases lying between them. The CDR3 DNA sequence: TGTGCCAGCAGCTTAGGTTGGGGGGATGAGCAGTTCTTC. It is translated as CASSLGWGDEQFF.

J is TRBJ2-7 and V is TRBV4-3; 10 bases match TRBD1. Per germline, CDR1 LGHNA and CDR2 YSLEER. The CDR3 loop spans 16 amino acids. The J segment lost 7 bases and the V segment lost 1 base, leaving 10 bases of the junction unmatched. The CDR3 reads CASSQGWTGGAGEQYF. The CDR3 DNA reads TGCGCCAGCAGCCAAGGGTGGACAGGGGGTGCGGGGGAGCAGTACTTC.